The rows below give T cell receptor beta chains drawn from one sample of a study of blood T cell repertoires in COVID-19. Sequencing used immunoSEQ multiplex PCR; TCRdb keeps in-frame clones, though not all of them. The sample yields over 150,000 clones, around nine tenths seen once. Input material: peripheral blood. The receptors originated from a man in his sixties with COVID-19, enrolled during active disease. Each CDR3 is given with its conserved first and last residue. A D gene is named only where the DNA matches it firmly.

V: TRBV7-9; J: TRBJ2-7; D: TRBD1; DNA: TGTGCCAGCAGCTCCCAGGGACAGGGTGGCGGGCAGTACTTC; CDR3: CASSSQGQGGGQYF
V: TRBV2; J: TRBJ2-4; D: -; DNA: TGTGCCAGCAGCGTAACAGAGGGGGTAGCCAAAAACATTCAGTACTTC; CDR3: CASSVTEGVAKNIQYF
V: TRBV7-8; J: TRBJ1-2; D: -; DNA: TGTGCCAGCAGCTTTGTTGCGGGTCCTAACTATGGCTACACCTTC; CDR3: CASSFVAGPNYGYTF
V: TRBV5-4; J: TRBJ2-5; D: -; DNA: TGTGCCAGCAGGGAACTCGGGGAAACCCAGTACTTC; CDR3: CASRELGETQYF
V: TRBV23-1; J: TRBJ2-3; D: -; DNA: TGCGCCAGCAGTCTCCAGGGGATGGATACGCAGTATTTT; CDR3: CASSLQGMDTQYF
V: TRBV27; J: TRBJ2-7; D: -; DNA: TGTGCCAGCAGTTCCGAGGGCCGGAGCTCCTACGAGCAGTACTTC; CDR3: CASSSEGRSSYEQYF
V: TRBV5-1; J: TRBJ2-7; D: -; DNA: TGCGCCAGCAGCTTGGAGACTAGTTTAAACGAGCAGTACTTC; CDR3: CASSLETSLNEQYF
V: TRBV5-6; J: TRBJ2-2; D: -; DNA: TGTGCCAGCAATCCGCGGATAGACACCGGGGAGCTGTTTTTT; CDR3: CASNPRIDTGELFF
V: TRBV11-3; J: TRBJ2-5; D: -; DNA: TGTGCCAGCAGCCCCTCTCCGGGAGTGCGAGAGACCCAGTACTTC; CDR3: CASSPSPGVRETQYF
V: TRBV9; J: TRBJ2-1; D: TRBD2; DNA: TGTGCCAGCAGCGCAAGGACTAGCGGGAGTCTCGACAATGAGCAGTTCTTC; CDR3: CASSARTSGSLDNEQFF
V: TRBV6-4; J: TRBJ1-6; D: -; DNA: TGTGCCAGCAGTGAGAAACAGGGTTCACCCCTCCACTTT; CDR3: CASSEKQGSPLHF
V: TRBV7-3; J: TRBJ1-4; D: TRBD1; DNA: TGTGCCAGCAGCCAAGAGACAGGGAAAAAACTGTTTTTT; CDR3: CASSQETGKKLFF
V: TRBV6-5; J: TRBJ1-1; D: -; DNA: TGTGCCAGCAGTTACCAGGGGTCGAGAACTGAAGCTTTCTTT; CDR3: CASSYQGSRTEAFF
V: TRBV5-4; J: TRBJ1-2; D: TRBD1; DNA: TGTGCCAGCAGCACCACCGGGACAGGGTCCTATGGCTACACCTTC; CDR3: CASSTTGTGSYGYTF
V: TRBV6-5; J: TRBJ1-6; D: -; DNA: TGTGCCAGCAATCCCGGGACCTATAATTCACCCCTCCACTTT; CDR3: CASNPGTYNSPLHF
V: TRBV6-5; J: TRBJ1-2; D: TRBD1; DNA: TGTGCCAGCAGTTACTCTACAGGGGGCGAGGACTATGGCTACACCTTC; CDR3: CASSYSTGGEDYGYTF